This T cell receptor (beta chain) is from a study of preoperative IRX-2 immunotherapy in early breast cancer. Treatment meaning: preoperative locoregional IRX-2 cytokine immunotherapy. This phase Ib study tested locoregional IRX-2 cytokine immunotherapy given before surgery. Germline V CDR1 and CDR2: SGHDN, FVKESK. The CDR3 covers 16 residues. V gave up 1 base and J gave up 2 bases, with 14 bases separating them. TCRdb keeps only in-frame clones here, not all; method: immunoSEQ multiplex PCR. The sample yields more than 20,000 clones, 75% to 90% seen once. The receptor was derived from a human donor with breast cancer. Sequencing was performed on lymph node tissue, taken after IRX-2 immunotherapy. The chain combines TRBV14 with TRBJ2-5; D is perhaps TRBD1 or TRBD2 (5 bases each). The CDR3 loop reads CASSQGGGLTQETQYF. CDR3 nucleotides: TGTGCCAGCAGCCAAGGGGGCGGACTGACTCAAGAGACCCAGTACTTC.